This entry is about one T cell receptor beta chain. As yet, its antigen is unknown. In TCRdb, the reads were re-called with MiXCR into one record per CDR3 protein. The sample comprises roughly 120,000 distinct CDR3 sequences, roughly a third of which are singletons, and 58% rests with the top ten. This specimen comes from a study of T cell repertoires in cytomegalovirus infection. About the research overall: Alongside well-studied HLA-B-restricted CMV epitopes, recently identified HLA-C-restricted CMV epitopes were also used. It was the public TCR beta signatures that indicated both CMV infection and matching HLA type.

Study conclusions and caveats: Pooled public TCR beta family frequency picked out CMV carriers with the relevant HLA. Dominating the ex vivo response were TCR beta clonotypes that were CMV-specific and HLA-C-restricted.

Trimming cost V 4 bases and J 3 bases, with 13 bases left between them. The germline V gene encodes CDR1 SEHNR and CDR2 FQNEAQ (reference sequence). There are 15 residues in the CDR3. The chain combines TRBV7-9 with TRBJ2-1, with D tentatively TRBD1 or TRBD2 (5 bases each). Sequenced here: CD8+ T cells from cultured PBMCs, sampled from culture after CMV antigen stimulation. The TCR sequence derives from a human donor in good health (CMV status not recorded). Some clones in this sample may be carry-over from other donors' samples. CDR3 sequence reads: CASSSGPTFYNEQFF. The CDR3 region has the DNA TGTGCCAGCAGCTCGGGACCCACTTTCTACAATGAGCAGTTCTTC.